This T cell receptor beta chain was retrieved from a study of T cell clones after liver transplantation. Study as a whole: A pre-transplant mixed lymphocyte reaction with TCRbeta sequencing defined graft-donor-reactive clones followed in post-transplant blood. As an antigen-independent comparator, third-party-reactive TCRbeta sequences came from pre-transplant mixed lymphocyte reactions. Regarding the study as a whole: Post-transplant, graft-donor-reactive CD4 TCRbeta sequences in blood dropped significantly in most of the 8 subjects. Migration into the graft, not deletion, may explain lost graft donor-reactive T cells.

The sample holds one count of this clone. As yet, its antigen is unknown. TCRdb's table, derived via immunoSEQ multiplex PCR, lists solely in-frame clones and lacks some. Among about 51,000 clones, roughly nine tenths were seen once, and the ten largest hold roughly an eighth. There are 15 residues in the CDR3. With 0 bases removed from V and 0 bases from J, the gap between germline ends came to 10 bases. Germline V gene data show CDR1 as SGDLS and CDR2 as YYNGEE. J is TRBJ2-7 and V is TRBV9, with D tentatively TRBD1 or TRBD2 (6 bases each). This TCR was recovered from a human patient who received a liver transplant. Some of these T cells may belong to the graft donor. The input for sequencing was CD8+ T cells from blood, taken 12 months after liver transplant. In DNA form, the CDR3 reads TGTGCCAGCAGCGTAGGGTCGGGGGCCTCCTACGAGCAGTACTTC. This translates into CASSVGSGASYEQYF.